This TCR beta chain is drawn from a study of OX40 agonist ivuxolimab in advanced cancers. Clones were read by immunoSEQ multiplex PCR, and TCRdb kept only the in-frame ones, dropping some. This sample has about 63,000 clones, with roughly nine tenths found just once. This CDR3 is 14 amino acids long. V was pared by 0 bases and J by 6 bases, with 8 bases between. Germline V lookup: CDR1 SGHAT, CDR2 FQNNGV. Source: CD4+ or CD8+ T cells sorted from blood, taken in a trial of the OX40 agonist ivuxolimab. This chain joins TRBV11-2 and TRBJ2-2; no clear D. The clonotype originates from an adult with an advanced solid tumor such as melanoma, head and neck, liver or kidney cancer. The CDR3 coding sequence is TGTGCCAGCAGCTTAGATCCGATGGCCGGGGAGCTGTTTTTT. Protein sequence: CASSLDPMAGELFF.